These T cell receptor beta chains were read from a single sample in a study of blood T cell repertoires in COVID-19. Using immunoSEQ multiplex PCR, the repertoire was profiled, and TCRdb retains in-frame clones only, with some absent. Altogether about 250,000 clones are present, about 85% being singletons, with the ten largest covering roughly 6.7%. Material: PBMCs or T cells enriched from blood (not recorded which). The receptor source for this set is a woman aged 45-65 years who had been exposed to COVID-19. The CDR3 runs from the conserved cysteine through the conserved F or W. Clone size is stated in some rows and not others, as once, few, many or a class when expanded.

clone_size: .
v_call: TRBV28
j_call: TRBJ2-2
cdr3_aa: CASSFRLRGSGELFF

clone_size: .
v_call: TRBV5-1
j_call: TRBJ2-1
cdr3_aa: CASSNGGSSYNEQFF

clone_size: .
v_call: TRBV27
j_call: TRBJ2-7
cdr3_aa: CASSAGQGKSYEQYF

clone_size: .
v_call: TRBV7-2
j_call: TRBJ2-5
cdr3_aa: CASSLRGQRGYQETQYF

clone_size: .
v_call: TRBV5-5
j_call: TRBJ1-1
cdr3_aa: CASSSRGLPWAEAFF

clone_size: once
v_call: TRBV30
j_call: TRBJ1-1
cdr3_aa: CAWISDNEAFF

clone_size: once
v_call: TRBV18
j_call: TRBJ2-4
cdr3_aa: CASSPGQGAAKNIQYF

clone_size: .
v_call: TRBV6-5
j_call: TRBJ2-2
cdr3_aa: CASSRRGNTGELFF

clone_size: .
v_call: TRBV5-4
j_call: TRBJ2-2
cdr3_aa: CASSLASGGAVRELFF

clone_size: few
v_call: TRBV5-4
j_call: TRBJ2-2
cdr3_aa: CASSLGSGNTGELFF

clone_size: .
v_call: TRBV5-1
j_call: TRBJ2-1
cdr3_aa: CASSLRTGVDEQFF

clone_size: once
v_call: TRBV19
j_call: TRBJ2-3
cdr3_aa: CASSPGLGPSTDTQYF

clone_size: once
v_call: TRBV2
j_call: TRBJ2-7
cdr3_aa: CASRLLAGLSYEQYF

clone_size: .
v_call: TRBV12-5
j_call: TRBJ2-7
cdr3_aa: CASGLTSGGSEQYF

clone_size: .
v_call: TRBV3-1/TRBV3-2
j_call: TRBJ2-5
cdr3_aa: CASSQSFPQETQYF

clone_size: .
v_call: TRBV5-5
j_call: TRBJ2-7
cdr3_aa: CASSFDTLYEQYF

clone_size: .
v_call: TRBV3-1/TRBV3-2
j_call: TRBJ1-5
cdr3_aa: CASSQTGWGGSNQPQHF

clone_size: .
v_call: TRBV6-2/TRBV6-3
j_call: TRBJ2-5
cdr3_aa: CASSLSSETQYF